A single sample is the source of the 18 T cell receptor beta chains below, sequenced in a study of blood T cell repertoires in COVID-19. Libraries were prepared by immunoSEQ multiplex PCR; TCRdb keeps only in-frame clonotypes and omits some of them. Among roughly 250,000 clones, about 88% were seen once, and the ten largest hold less than 3%. What was sequenced was PBMCs or T cells enriched from blood (not recorded which). The receptors stem from a woman aged 45-59 years who had recovered from COVID-19.

V is TRBV5-6 and J is TRBJ2-1, with 9 positions matching TRBD1. The CDR3 runs 16 residues. V was clipped by 3 bases and J by 0 bases; unmatched bases: 4. The germline CDR1 and CDR2 sequences are SGHDT and YYEEEE. CDR3 sequence reads: CASSYRTGASYNEQFF. The CDR3 DNA is TGTGCCAGCAGCTATCGGACAGGGGCCTCCTACAATGAGCAGTTCTTC.

The chain has TRBV5-5 and TRBJ1-5; the D is unclear. With 0 bases removed from V and 7 bases from J, the gap between germline ends came to 11 bases. Germline lookup yields CDR1 SGHKS and CDR2 YYEKEE (reference sequence). This CDR3 region has 14 residues. CDR3 nucleotide sequence: TGTGCCAGCAGCTTGGGTTATAGCGGGCAGCCCCAGCATTTT. It is translated as CASSLGYSGQPQHF.

The V call is TRBV11-3, the J call TRBJ2-7, with 7 bases lining up with TRBD1. Losses at the gene ends were 2 bases for V and 2 bases for J; bases not matched to a gene: 3. The CDR3 is made up of 14 amino acids. The germline V gene encodes CDR1 SGHNT and CDR2 YENEEA. CDR3 sequence: CASSLRQGPYEQYF. The CDR3 region has the DNA TGTGCCAGCAGCTTAAGACAGGGCCCCTACGAGCAGTACTTC. The full variable domain, with the rest looked up from reference TRBV11-3 and TRBJ2-7, is EAGVVQSPRYKIIEKKQPVAFWCNPISGHNTLYWYLQNLGQGPELLIRYENEEAVDDSQLPKDRFSAERLKGVDSTLKIQPAELGDSAVYLCASSLRQGPYEQYFGPGTRLTVT.

This clone was seen a single time. The genes are TRBV10-3 and TRBJ2-1; 8 nucleotides align to TRBD1. Trimming removed 4 bases from V and 8 bases from J; junction bases left unmatched: 7. This CDR3 is built from 14 residues. CDR1 ENHRY and CDR2 SYGVKD come from the germline V gene. CDR3 sequence reads: CAISVVQGADEQFF. DNA of the CDR3: TGTGCCATCAGTGTCGTGCAGGGGGCAGATGAGCAGTTCTTC.

This chain joins TRBV28 and TRBJ1-5; 7 bases match TRBD1. Germline assignment: CDR1 MDHEN and CDR2 SYDVKM. The CDR3 totals 16 residues. The J segment lost 1 base and the V segment lost 2 bases, leaving 5 bases of the junction unmatched. In nucleotides, the CDR3 is TGTGCCAGCAGTTTAGTAGGACAGGTGAGCAATCAGCCCCAGCATTTT. This codes for CASSLVGQVSNQPQHF. Based on the CDR3 plus reference TRBV28 and TRBJ1-5, the full variable domain is DVKVTQSSRYLVKRTGEKVFLECVQDMDHENMFWYRQDPGLGLRLIYFSYDVKMKEKGDIPEGYSVSREKKERFSLILESASTNQTSMYLCASSLVGQVSNQPQHFGDGTRLSIL.

This clone is a singleton in its sample. The rearrangement uses TRBV19 and TRBJ2-5; 7 bases match TRBD1. V shed 5 bases, J shed 5 bases, and the junction held 8 bases outside the gene matches. Germline V gene lookup returns CDR1 LNHDA and CDR2 SQIVND (reference sequence). CDR3 length: 14 residues. The CDR3 sequence is CASSPRQGLETQYF. The DNA for the CDR3 is TGTGCCAGTAGTCCAAGACAGGGATTGGAGACCCAGTACTTC.

The CDR3 here is CASSRTSGSDIRVYEQYF. CDR3 nucleotide sequence: TGTGCCAGTAGCAGAACTAGCGGGAGTGACATTAGAGTGTACGAGCAGTACTTC. This chain connects TRBV19 to TRBJ2-7; 11 nucleotides agree with TRBD2. This CDR3 is 18 amino acids long. Germline assignment: CDR1 LNHDA and CDR2 SQIVND (reference sequence). Trimming removed 6 bases from V and 4 bases from J; junction bases left unmatched: 17.

The chain combines TRBV19 with TRBJ1-2; 7 nucleotides agree with TRBD1. This CDR3 region has 15 residues. J gave up 4 bases and V 6 bases, and 11 bases lay outside the gene matches. In germline, CDR1 is LNHDA, CDR2 SQIVND (reference sequence). CDR3 loop: CASRAPSGQIYGYTF. As DNA, the CDR3 is TGTGCCAGTAGGGCCCCCTCGGGACAGATCTATGGCTACACCTTC. Filled out from reference TRBV19 and TRBJ1-2, the complete variable domain reads DGGITQSPKYLFRKEGQNVTLSCEQNLNHDAMYWYRQDPGQGLRLIYYSQIVNDFQKGDIAEGYSVSREKKESFPLTVTSAQKNPTAFYLCASRAPSGQIYGYTFGSGTRLTVV.

The chain employs TRBV4-1 and TRBJ1-6; 8 bases fit TRBD1. Unmatched junction bases numbered 8, after V lost 4 bases and J lost 6 bases. Germline assignment: CDR1 MGHRA and CDR2 YSYEKL. The CDR3 runs to 16 residues. The CDR3, as DNA: TGCGCCAGCAGCCGGACCCGGACAGGGAGTAATTCACCCCTCCACTTT. This sequence encodes CASSRTRTGSNSPLHF.

V gene TRBV5-8 combines with J gene TRBJ1-2; the D is unclear. This CDR3 is built from 15 residues. The germline V gene encodes CDR1 SGHTS and CDR2 YDEGEE. Trimming removed 1 base at V and 4 bases at J, with 14 bases between. The CDR3 is CASSLRSANFYGYTF. For the CDR3, the DNA is TGTGCCAGCAGCTTGCGCAGCGCCAATTTCTATGGCTACACCTTC.

V usage is TRBV14 and J usage is TRBJ2-1; 7 nucleotides align to TRBD1. Germline V gene lookup returns CDR1 SGHDN and CDR2 FVKESK. V lost 2 bases, J lost 9 bases, and 7 bases stayed unmatched. The CDR3 is 14 amino acids. CDR3 in DNA: TGTGCCAGCAGCCAAACGGGACAGAATCGTGAGCAGTTCTTC. Its protein product is CASSQTGQNREQFF.

In its sample, this clone was seen a few times. The chain combines TRBV5-1 with TRBJ2-7, with unresolved D. The CDR3 spans 15 residues. Germline V gene data show CDR1 as SGHRS and CDR2 as YFSETQ. The germline V and J ends were trimmed by 0 bases and 2 bases, with 12 bases remaining between them. This CDR3 is CASSLAPGSPYEQYF. The CDR3 DNA reads TGCGCCAGCAGCTTGGCCCCAGGATCCCCCTACGAGCAGTACTTC. Combining the CDR3 with reference TRBV5-1 and TRBJ2-7 gives the whole variable domain KAGVTQTPRYLIKTRGQQVTLSCSPISGHRSVSWYQQTPGQGLQFLFEYFSETQRNKGNFPGRFSGRQFSNSRSEMNVSTLELGDSALYLCASSLAPGSPYEQYFGPGTRLTVT.

Here the CDR3 reads CASRRVGGRGYTF. The CDR3 DNA reads as TGTGCCAGCAGACGAGTCGGGGGTCGGGGCTACACCTTC. This chain links TRBV6-5 with TRBJ1-2, with TRBD1 as a possible D gene (5 bases). CDR1 is MNHEY and CDR2 is SVGAGI in the germline V gene. The CDR3 is 13 residues long. Trimming stripped 6 bases from V and 8 bases from J, with 16 bases between.

This chain uses TRBV7-9 with TRBJ2-7, with 11 bases identical to TRBD1. The length of the CDR3 is 14 residues. Per germline, CDR1 SEHNR and CDR2 FQNEAQ (reference sequence). J lost 3 bases, V lost 4 bases, and 2 bases had no gene match. CDR3 DNA sequence: TGTGCCAGCAGCTCGGGACAGGGGGACTACGAGCAGTACTTC. It encodes CASSSGQGDYEQYF.

This chain uses TRBV3-1 (or the pseudogene TRBV3-2) with TRBJ2-7; 12 bases are a match to TRBD2. Germline trimming cut 0 bases from V and 4 bases from J; bases unmatched to any gene: 4. The germline gives CDR1 LGHDT, CDR2 YNNKEL (reference sequence). CDR3 length: 16 residues. The CDR3 DNA follows: TGTGCCAGCAGCCAAGACCCCGGGACTAGCGGGTACGAGCAGTACTTC. This translates into CASSQDPGTSGYEQYF.

The chain has TRBV28 and TRBJ1-2; 12 bases match TRBD1. CDR3 length: 18 amino acids. The ends lost 7 bases at V and 2 bases at J; junction bases unmatched: 14. Germline V gene data show CDR1 as MDHEN and CDR2 as SYDVKM. CDR3 protein: CASTSIGRGQGANYGYTF. CDR3 DNA: TGTGCCAGCACCTCAATCGGGAGGGGACAGGGGGCCAACTATGGCTACACCTTC.

The DNA for the CDR3 is TGTGCCAGCAGCCGGGGACAGGGGGTCACCAATGAGCAGTTCTTC. This gives the protein CASSRGQGVTNEQFF. J is TRBJ2-1 and V is TRBV7-2; 11 positions agree with TRBD1. The V gene end was trimmed by 5 bases and the J gene end by 6 bases; junction bases not matched to a gene: 6. The CDR3 has 15 amino acids. CDR1 SGHTA and CDR2 FQGNSA come from the germline V gene. The full variable domain, its missing parts supplied by reference TRBV7-2 and TRBJ2-1, is GAGVSQSPSNKVTEKGKDVELRCDPISGHTALYWYRQSLGQGLEFLIYFQGNSAPDKSGLPSDRFSAERTGGSVSTLTIQRTQQEDSAVYLCASSRGQGVTNEQFFGPGTRLTVL.

The chain uses TRBV2 and TRBJ1-5; 7 positions agree with TRBD1. CDR1 is SNHLY, CDR2 FYNNEI, per germline. CDR3 length: 15 amino acids. V was pared by 7 bases and J by 3 bases, with 9 bases of the junction left unmatched. CDR3 in amino acids: CASKLAGQHNQPQHF. Here the CDR3 DNA reads TGTGCCAGCAAGTTGGCGGGACAGCACAATCAGCCCCAGCATTTT.